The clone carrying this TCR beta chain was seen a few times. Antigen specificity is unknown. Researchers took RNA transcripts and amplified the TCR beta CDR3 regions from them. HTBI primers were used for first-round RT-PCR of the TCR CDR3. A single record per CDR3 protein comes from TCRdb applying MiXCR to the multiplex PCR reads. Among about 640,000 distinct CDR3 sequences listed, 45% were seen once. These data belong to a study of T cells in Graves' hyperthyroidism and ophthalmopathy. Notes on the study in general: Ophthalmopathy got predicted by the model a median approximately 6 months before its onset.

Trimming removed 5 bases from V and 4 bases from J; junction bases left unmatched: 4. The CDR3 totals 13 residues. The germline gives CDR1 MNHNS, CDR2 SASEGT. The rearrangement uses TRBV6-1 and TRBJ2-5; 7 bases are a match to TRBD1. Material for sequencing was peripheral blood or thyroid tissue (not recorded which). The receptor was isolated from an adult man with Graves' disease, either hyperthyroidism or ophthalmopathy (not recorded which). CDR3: CASSRTGAETQYF. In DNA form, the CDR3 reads TGTGCCAGCAGTCGGACAGGCGCAGAGACCCAGTACTTC.